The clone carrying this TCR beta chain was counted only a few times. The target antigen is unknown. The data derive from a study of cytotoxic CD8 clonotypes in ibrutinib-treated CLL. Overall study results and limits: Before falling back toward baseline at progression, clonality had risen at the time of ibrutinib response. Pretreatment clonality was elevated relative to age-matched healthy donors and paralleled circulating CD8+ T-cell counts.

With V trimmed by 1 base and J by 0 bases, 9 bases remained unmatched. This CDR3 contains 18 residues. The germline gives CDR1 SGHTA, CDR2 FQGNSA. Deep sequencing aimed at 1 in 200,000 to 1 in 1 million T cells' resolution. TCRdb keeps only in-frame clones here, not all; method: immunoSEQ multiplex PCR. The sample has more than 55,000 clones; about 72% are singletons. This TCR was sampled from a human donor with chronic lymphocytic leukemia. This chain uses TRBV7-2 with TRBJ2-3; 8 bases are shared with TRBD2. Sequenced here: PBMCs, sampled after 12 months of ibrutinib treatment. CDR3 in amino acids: CASSLDETSETSTDTQYF. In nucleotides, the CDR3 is TGTGCCAGCAGCTTAGATGAGACTAGCGAGACTAGCACAGATACGCAGTATTTT. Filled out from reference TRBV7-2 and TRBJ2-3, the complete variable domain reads GAGVSQSPSNKVTEKGKDVELRCDPISGHTALYWYRQSLGQGLEFLIYFQGNSAPDKSGLPSDRFSAERTGGSVSTLTIQRTQQEDSAVYLCASSLDETSETSTDTQYFGPGTRLTVL.